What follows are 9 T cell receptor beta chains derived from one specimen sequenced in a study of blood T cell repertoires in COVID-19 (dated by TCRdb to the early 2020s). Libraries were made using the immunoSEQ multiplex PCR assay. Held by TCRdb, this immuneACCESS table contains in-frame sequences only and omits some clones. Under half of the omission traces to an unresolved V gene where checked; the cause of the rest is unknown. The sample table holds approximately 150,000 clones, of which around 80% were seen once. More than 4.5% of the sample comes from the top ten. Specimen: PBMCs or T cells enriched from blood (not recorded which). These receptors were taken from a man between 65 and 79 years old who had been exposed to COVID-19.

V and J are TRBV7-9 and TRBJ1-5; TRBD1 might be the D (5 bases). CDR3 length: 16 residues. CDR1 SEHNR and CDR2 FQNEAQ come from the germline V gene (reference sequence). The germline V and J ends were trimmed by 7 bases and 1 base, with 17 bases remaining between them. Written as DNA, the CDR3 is TGTGCCAGCACCCTTAGTGGGGCACCGAGCAATCAGCCCCAGCATTTT. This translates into CASTLSGAPSNQPQHF.

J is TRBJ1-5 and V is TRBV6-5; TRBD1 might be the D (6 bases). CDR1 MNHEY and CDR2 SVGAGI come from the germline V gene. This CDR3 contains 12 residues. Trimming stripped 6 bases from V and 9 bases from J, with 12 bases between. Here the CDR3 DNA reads TGTGCCAGCAGACCCGTAGGGGGGCCCCAGCATTTT. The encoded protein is CASRPVGGPQHF.

The CDR3 nucleotides are TGTGCCAGCAGTTATTCCGGGACAGCAGCCTATGGCTACACCTTC. Its protein product is CASSYSGTAAYGYTF. V and J are TRBV6-5 and TRBJ1-2; 7 positions match TRBD1. This CDR3 has 15 amino acids. Germline trimming cut 3 bases from V and 4 bases from J; bases unmatched to any gene: 8. CDR1 is MNHEY and CDR2 is SVGAGI in the germline V gene.

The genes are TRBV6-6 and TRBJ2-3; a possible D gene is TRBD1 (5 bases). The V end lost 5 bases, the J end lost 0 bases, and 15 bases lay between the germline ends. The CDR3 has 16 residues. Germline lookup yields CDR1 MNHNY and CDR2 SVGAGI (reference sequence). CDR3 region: CASSQPGATSTDTQYF. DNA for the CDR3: TGTGCCAGCAGTCAGCCTGGGGCAACTAGCACAGATACGCAGTATTTT.

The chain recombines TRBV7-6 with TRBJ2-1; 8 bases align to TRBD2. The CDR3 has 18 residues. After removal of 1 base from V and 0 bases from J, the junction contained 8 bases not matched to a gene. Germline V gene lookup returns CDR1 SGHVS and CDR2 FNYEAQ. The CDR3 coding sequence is TGTGCCAGCAGCTTAGGCCCTAGCGGGCCTACCTCCTACAATGAGCAGTTCTTC. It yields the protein CASSLGPSGPTSYNEQFF. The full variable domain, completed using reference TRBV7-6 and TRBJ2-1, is GAGVSQSPRYKVTKRGQDVALRCDPISGHVSLYWYRQALGQGPEFLTYFNYEAQQDKSGLPNDRFSAERPEGSISTLTIQRTEQRDSAMYRCASSLGPSGPTSYNEQFFGPGTRLTVL.

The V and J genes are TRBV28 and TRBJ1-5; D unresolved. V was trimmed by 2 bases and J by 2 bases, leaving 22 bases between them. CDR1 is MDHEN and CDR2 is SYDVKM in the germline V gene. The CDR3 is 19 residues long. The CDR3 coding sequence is TGTGCCAGCAGTTTAGGGTTAGCGGCTTATAGTATGGGCAATCAGCCCCAGCATTTT. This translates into CASSLGLAAYSMGNQPQHF.

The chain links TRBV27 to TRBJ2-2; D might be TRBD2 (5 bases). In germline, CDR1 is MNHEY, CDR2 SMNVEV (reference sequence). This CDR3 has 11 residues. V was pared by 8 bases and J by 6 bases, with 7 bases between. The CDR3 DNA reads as TGTGCCAGCGGGAGATCCGGGGAGCTGTTTTTT. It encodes CASGRSGELFF.

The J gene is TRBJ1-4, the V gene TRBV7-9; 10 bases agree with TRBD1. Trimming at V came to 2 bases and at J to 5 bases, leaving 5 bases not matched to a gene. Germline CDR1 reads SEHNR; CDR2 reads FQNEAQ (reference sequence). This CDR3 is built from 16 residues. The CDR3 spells CASSLRGQGGNEKLFF. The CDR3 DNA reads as TGTGCCAGCAGCTTACGAGGACAGGGGGGGAATGAAAAACTGTTTTTT.

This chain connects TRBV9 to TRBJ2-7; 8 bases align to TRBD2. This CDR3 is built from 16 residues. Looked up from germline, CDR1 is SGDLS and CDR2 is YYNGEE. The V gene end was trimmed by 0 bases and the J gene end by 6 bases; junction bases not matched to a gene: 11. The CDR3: CASSVDPQREPTEQYF. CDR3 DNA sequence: TGTGCCAGCAGCGTAGACCCCCAGCGGGAGCCAACCGAGCAGTACTTC.